Shown below are 13 T cell receptor beta chains from a single sample sequenced in a study of lymphopenia after photon versus proton radiotherapy. This table comes from immunoSEQ multiplex PCR, and its TCRdb copy is limited to in-frame clones, with some not included. This table holds tens of thousands of clones, roughly nine tenths found once. This sample comprised peripheral blood, obtained from a patient treated with photon-based radiotherapy. The source of these receptors is a woman in her forties or fifties with cholangiocarcinoma.

The V and J genes are TRBV7-2 and TRBJ1-1; maybe TRBD1 (5 bases). Germline V gene lookup returns CDR1 SGHTA and CDR2 FQGNSA. Trimming took off 5 bases at V and 5 bases at J, with 21 bases between the two ends. The CDR3 is 16 residues long. CDR3 nucleotide sequence: TGTGCCAGCAGCCCGCCCCGGGGAGCGAGGGGAACTGAAGCTTTCTTT. It translates to CASSPPRGARGTEAFF.

The genes are TRBV10-3 and TRBJ2-1; maybe TRBD1 (6 bases). This CDR3 has 13 residues. CDR1 is ENHRY, CDR2 SYGVKD, per germline. V shed 6 bases and J shed 7 bases, with 13 bases lying between them. CDR3 nucleotide sequence: TGTGCCATCAGACAGGGCATGTTGAATGAGCAGTTCTTC. Its protein product is CAIRQGMLNEQFF.

As concerns this clone: One end of the junction fails to match germline, which may point to a read error. The J gene is TRBJ2-1, the V gene TRBV6-1, with D unresolved. The CDR3 length is 13 residues. Per the germline V gene, CDR1 is MNHNS and CDR2 is SASEGT. DNA of the CDR3: TGTGCCAGCAGTGAAAACCAAGGGCCCACGTCCATCTTC. Translation gives CASSENQGPTSIF.

This clone was seen a single time. The chain combines TRBV6-5 with TRBJ2-1; no firm D call. Trimming removed 4 bases at V and 8 bases at J, with 15 bases between. The CDR3 length is 14 residues. Germline V gene lookup returns CDR1 MNHEY and CDR2 SVGAGI. The DNA of the CDR3 is TGTGCCAGCAGTTTGTTGGCCGCCGTTCATGAGCAGTTCTTC. Protein: CASSLLAAVHEQFF.

This chain joins TRBV9 and TRBJ1-3; D is unresolved. V dropped 7 bases and J dropped 2 bases, with 19 bases sitting between them. The CDR3 is 16 amino acids. Germline V gives CDR1 SGDLS, CDR2 YYNGEE. As DNA, the CDR3 is TGTGCCAGCGGTGGCCCGAGGTCTGGGGCTGGAAACACCATATATTTT. Its translation is CASGGPRSGAGNTIYF.

This chain joins TRBV27 and TRBJ2-5; D ambiguous. Trimming left V 3 bases short and J 6 bases short, with 5 bases between. The CDR3 has 11 amino acids. From germline, CDR1 is MNHEY and CDR2 SMNVEV (reference sequence). DNA of the CDR3: TGTGCCAGCAGTTTTCTAAAGACCCAGTACTTC. Translating gives CASSFLKTQYF.

The rearrangement joins TRBV30 to TRBJ1-1; D gene ambiguous. The V gene lost 0 bases and the J gene lost 11 bases, with 13 bases spanning the gap. CDR3 size: 12 residues. Per the germline V gene, CDR1 is GTSNPN and CDR2 is SVGIG (reference sequence). The CDR3 is CAWSVRRGWAFF. CDR3 coding DNA: TGTGCCTGGAGTGTACGGAGAGGGTGGGCTTTCTTT.

The J gene is TRBJ2-7, the V gene TRBV6-6; 7 bases fit TRBD1. This CDR3 has 12 amino acids. Looked up from germline, CDR1 is MNHNY and CDR2 is SVGAGI (reference sequence). The V segment lost 5 bases and the J segment 7 bases; nucleotides outside the gene matches: 5. The CDR3 DNA reads TGTGCCAGCAGTCGACAGGGTAAGGAGCAGTACTTC. Its protein is CASSRQGKEQYF.

The table lists this clone with a count of one. The V and J genes are TRBV7-8 and TRBJ2-7; 10 nucleotides agree with TRBD2. The V segment lost 5 bases and the J segment 1 base; nucleotides outside the gene matches: 8. Germline loops: CDR1 SGHVS, CDR2 FQNEAQ. The CDR3 is 16 residues long. The CDR3 DNA follows: TGTGCCAGCAGCATTGGACTAGCGGAGCTATCCTACGAGCAGTACTTC. Residues: CASSIGLAELSYEQYF.

The genes are TRBV18 and TRBJ1-4; the D gene is possibly TRBD1 (5 bases). Trimming took off 2 bases at V and 3 bases at J, with 10 bases between the two ends. The germline V gene has CDR1 KGHSH and CDR2 LQKENI. CDR3 length: 15 residues. CDR3 in DNA: TGTGCCAGCTCACCAAGGCCGGGGGCTAATGAAAAACTGTTTTTT. This codes for CASSPRPGANEKLFF.

The V gene is TRBV6-1, the J gene TRBJ2-7, with 8 bases fitting TRBD1. The CDR3 sequence is 13 residues long. Germline-derived CDR1 and CDR2 are MNHNS and SASEGT. Unmatched junction bases numbered 3, after V lost 7 bases and J lost 1 base. CDR3: CASNRQGSYEQYF. CDR3 nucleotide sequence: TGTGCCAGCAATCGACAGGGGTCCTACGAGCAGTACTTC.

V is TRBV11-3 and J is TRBJ2-1; 9 nucleotides agree with TRBD1. CDR3 length: 16 amino acids. The V and J ends lost 5 bases and 3 bases, in that order; junction bases with no gene match: 8. The V gene's germline CDR1 is SGHNT and CDR2 YENEEA. CDR3 residues: CASSPGGQGLYNEQFF. Here the CDR3 DNA reads TGTGCCAGCAGCCCCGGAGGACAGGGGCTCTACAATGAGCAGTTCTTC.

The V and J genes are TRBV7-2 and TRBJ1-3, with TRBD1 as a possible D gene (5 bases). Trimming cost V 3 bases and J 0 bases, with 12 bases left between them. Germline V lookup: CDR1 SGHTA, CDR2 FQGNSA. This CDR3 region has 16 residues. The CDR3 bases are TGTGCCAGCAGCTTTGGGGACCCCTACTCTGGAAACACCATATATTTT. Its protein is CASSFGDPYSGNTIYF.